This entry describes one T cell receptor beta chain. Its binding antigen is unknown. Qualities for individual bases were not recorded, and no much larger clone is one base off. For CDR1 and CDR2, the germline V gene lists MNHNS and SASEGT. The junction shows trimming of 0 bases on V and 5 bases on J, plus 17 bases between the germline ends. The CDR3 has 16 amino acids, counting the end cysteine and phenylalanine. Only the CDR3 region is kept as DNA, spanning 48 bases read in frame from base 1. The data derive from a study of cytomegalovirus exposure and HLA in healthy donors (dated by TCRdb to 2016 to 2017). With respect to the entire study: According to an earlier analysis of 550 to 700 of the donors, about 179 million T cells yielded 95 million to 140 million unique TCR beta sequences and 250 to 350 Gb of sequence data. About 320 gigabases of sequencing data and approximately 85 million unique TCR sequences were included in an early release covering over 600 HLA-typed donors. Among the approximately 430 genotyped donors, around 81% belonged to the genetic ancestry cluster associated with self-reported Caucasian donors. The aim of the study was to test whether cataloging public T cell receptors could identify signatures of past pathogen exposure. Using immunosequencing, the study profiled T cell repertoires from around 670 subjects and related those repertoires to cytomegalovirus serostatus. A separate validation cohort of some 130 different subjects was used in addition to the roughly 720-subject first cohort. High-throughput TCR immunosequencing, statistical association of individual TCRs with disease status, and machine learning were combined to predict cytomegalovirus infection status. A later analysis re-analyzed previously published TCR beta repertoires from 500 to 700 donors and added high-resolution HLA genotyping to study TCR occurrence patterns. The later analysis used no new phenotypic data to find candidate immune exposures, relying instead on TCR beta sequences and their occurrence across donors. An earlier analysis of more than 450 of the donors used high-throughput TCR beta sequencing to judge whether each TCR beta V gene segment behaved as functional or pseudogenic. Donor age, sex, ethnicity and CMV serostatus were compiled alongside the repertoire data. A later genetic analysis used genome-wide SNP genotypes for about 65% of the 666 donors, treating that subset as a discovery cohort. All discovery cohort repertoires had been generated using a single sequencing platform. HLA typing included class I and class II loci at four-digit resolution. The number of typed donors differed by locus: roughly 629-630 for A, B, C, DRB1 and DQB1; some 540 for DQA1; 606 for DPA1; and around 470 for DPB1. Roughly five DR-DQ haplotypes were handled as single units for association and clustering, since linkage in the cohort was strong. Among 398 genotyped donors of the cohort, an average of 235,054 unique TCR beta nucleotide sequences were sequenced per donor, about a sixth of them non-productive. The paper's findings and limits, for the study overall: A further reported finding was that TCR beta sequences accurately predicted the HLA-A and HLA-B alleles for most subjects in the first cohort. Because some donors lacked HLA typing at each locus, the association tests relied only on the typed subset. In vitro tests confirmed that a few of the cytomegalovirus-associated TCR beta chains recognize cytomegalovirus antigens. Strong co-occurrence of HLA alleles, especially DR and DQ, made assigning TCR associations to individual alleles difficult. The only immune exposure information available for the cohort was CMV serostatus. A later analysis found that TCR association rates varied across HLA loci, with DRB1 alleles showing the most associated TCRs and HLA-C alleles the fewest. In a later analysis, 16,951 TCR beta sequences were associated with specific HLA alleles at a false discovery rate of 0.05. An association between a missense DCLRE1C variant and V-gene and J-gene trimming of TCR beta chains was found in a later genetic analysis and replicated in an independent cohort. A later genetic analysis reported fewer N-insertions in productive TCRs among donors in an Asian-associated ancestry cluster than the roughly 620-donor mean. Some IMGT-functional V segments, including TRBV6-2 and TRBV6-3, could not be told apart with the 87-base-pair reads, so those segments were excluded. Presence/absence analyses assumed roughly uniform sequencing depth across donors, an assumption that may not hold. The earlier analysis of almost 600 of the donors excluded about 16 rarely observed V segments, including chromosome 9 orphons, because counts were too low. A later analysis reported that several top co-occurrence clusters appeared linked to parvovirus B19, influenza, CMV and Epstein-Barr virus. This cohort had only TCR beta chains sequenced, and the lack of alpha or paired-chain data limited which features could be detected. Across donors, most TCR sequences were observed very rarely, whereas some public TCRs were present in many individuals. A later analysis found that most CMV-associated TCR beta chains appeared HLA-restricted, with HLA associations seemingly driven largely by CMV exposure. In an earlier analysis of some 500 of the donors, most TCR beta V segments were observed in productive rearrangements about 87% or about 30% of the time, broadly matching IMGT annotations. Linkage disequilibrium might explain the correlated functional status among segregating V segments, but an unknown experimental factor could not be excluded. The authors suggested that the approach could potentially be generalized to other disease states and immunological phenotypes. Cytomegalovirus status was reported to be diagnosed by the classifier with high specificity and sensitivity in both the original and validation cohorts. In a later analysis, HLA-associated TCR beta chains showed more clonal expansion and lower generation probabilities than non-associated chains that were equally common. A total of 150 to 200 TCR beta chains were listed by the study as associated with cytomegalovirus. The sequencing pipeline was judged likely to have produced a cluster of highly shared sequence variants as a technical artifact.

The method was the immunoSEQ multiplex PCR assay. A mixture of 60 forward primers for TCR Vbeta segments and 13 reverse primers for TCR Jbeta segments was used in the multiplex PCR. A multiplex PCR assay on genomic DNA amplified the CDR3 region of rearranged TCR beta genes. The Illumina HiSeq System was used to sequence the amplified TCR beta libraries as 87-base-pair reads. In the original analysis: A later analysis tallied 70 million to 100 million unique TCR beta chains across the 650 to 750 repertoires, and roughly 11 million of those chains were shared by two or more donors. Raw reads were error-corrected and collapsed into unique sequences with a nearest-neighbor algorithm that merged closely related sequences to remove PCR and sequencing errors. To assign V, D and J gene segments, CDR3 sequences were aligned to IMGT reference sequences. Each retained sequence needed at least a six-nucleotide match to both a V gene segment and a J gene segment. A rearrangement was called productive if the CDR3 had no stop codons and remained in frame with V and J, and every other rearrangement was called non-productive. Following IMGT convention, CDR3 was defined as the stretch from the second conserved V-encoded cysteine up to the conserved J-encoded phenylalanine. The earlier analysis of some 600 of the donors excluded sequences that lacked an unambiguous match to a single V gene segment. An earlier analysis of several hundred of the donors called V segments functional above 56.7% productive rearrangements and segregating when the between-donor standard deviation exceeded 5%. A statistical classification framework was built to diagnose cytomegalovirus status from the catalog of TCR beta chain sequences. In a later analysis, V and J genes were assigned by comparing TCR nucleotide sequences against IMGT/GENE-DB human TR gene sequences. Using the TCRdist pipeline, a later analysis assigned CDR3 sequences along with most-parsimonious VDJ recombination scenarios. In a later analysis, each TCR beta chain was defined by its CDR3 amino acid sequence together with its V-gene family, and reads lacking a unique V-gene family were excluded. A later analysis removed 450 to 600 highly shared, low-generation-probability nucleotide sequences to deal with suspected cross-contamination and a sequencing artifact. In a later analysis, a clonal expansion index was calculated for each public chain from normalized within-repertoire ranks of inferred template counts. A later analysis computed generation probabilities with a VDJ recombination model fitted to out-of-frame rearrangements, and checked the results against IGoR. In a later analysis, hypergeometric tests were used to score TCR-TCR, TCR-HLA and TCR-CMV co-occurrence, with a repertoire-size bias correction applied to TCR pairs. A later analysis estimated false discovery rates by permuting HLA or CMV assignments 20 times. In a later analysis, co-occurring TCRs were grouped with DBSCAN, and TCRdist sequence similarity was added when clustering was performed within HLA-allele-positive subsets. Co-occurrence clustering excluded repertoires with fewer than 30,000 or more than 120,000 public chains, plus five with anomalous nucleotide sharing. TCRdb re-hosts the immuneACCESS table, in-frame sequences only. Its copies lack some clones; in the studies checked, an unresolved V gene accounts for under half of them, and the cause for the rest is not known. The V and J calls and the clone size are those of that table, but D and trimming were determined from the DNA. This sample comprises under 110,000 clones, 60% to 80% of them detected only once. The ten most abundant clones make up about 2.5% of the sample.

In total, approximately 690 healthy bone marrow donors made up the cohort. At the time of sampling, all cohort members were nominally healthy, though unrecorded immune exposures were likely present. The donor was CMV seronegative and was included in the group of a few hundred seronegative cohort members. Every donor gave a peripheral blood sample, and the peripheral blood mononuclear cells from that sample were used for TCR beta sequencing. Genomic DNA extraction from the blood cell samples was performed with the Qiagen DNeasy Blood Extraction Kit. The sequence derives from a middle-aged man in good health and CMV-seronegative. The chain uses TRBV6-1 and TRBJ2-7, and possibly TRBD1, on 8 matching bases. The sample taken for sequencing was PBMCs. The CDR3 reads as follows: CASSEAGGTGRDEQYF. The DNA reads TGTGCCAGCAGTGAAGCGGGGGGGACAGGTAGGGACGAGCAGTACTTC.